This T cell receptor (beta chain) was observed in a study of technical replicates of blood from a few donors (dated by TCRdb to about 2017). Details on this clone: There is no known antigen for this receptor. No much larger clone is present one base from it, and per-base qualities are unavailable.

Library prep was done by the immunoSEQ multiplex PCR assay. TCRdb took over this immuneACCESS table, retaining in-frame rearrangements with V and J assigned. Such tables are incomplete; in checked studies, under half of the missing clones stem from an unresolved V gene, and the remainder is unexplained. A total of tens of thousands of clones appear in this sample, roughly 97% of them only once. The ten largest clones capture over 0.2% of the sample. CDR1 and CDR2 were assigned from the germline V gene as SGHDT and YYEEEE. V and J are truncated by 3 bases and 3 bases respectively, leaving an intervening sequence of 16 bases. From cysteine to phenylalanine, the CDR3 is 15 amino acids long. CDR3 DNA only is kept here, 45 bases in frame from base 1.

Sequencing input: T cells isolated from PBMCs. The rearranged chain carries TRBV5-6 and TRBJ2-7; TRBD1 might be the D gene, on 6 matching bases. The receptor's source is a human donor in good health. The CDR3 here reads CASSSRGRGSYEQYF. The DNA is as follows: TGTGCCAGCAGCTCAAGGGGCAGGGGAAGCTACGAGCAGTACTTC.